This is a list of T cell receptor beta chains from one sample in a study of cytomegalovirus exposure and HLA in healthy donors. This table comes from immunoSEQ multiplex PCR, and its TCRdb copy is limited to in-frame clones, with some not included. Of about 110,000 clones listed, about 81% were seen once; the top ten hold 2% to 2.5%. The sequenced sample was PBMCs. These receptors all stem from a man aged 25 to 45 in good health and CMV-seronegative. CDR3s include the opening cysteine and the closing phenylalanine or tryptophan. A D gene is named only where the DNA matches it firmly. The size of a clone is reported for some rows only, either as once, few or many, or as a class for expanded clones.

j_call | cdr3_length | v_call | clone_size | d_call | cdr3_nt | cdr3_aa
TRBJ1-2 | 13 | TRBV6-5 | - | - | TGTGCCAGCAGCCCGGGGGGTTGGAGTGGCTACACCTTC | CASSPGGWSGYTF
TRBJ1-2 | 14 | TRBV7-9 | few | - | TGTGCCAGCGGCGCCCCGGGGTGGGACTATGGCTACACCTTC | CASGAPGWDYGYTF
TRBJ2-1 | 13 | TRBV30 | once | - | TGTGCCTGGAGTCGGCACGCGGCCCGAGGGCAGTTCTTC | CAWSRHAARGQFF
TRBJ1-5 | 12 | TRBV7-8 | - | - | TGTGCCAGCAGCTTTCTTGATCAGCCCCAGCATTTT | CASSFLDQPQHF
TRBJ2-7 | 16 | TRBV7-2 | - | - | TGTGCCAGCAGTTCCACACCGTGGGGCTTAGACTACGAGCAGTACTTC | CASSSTPWGLDYEQYF
TRBJ2-3 | 13 | TRBV19 | few | - | TGTGCCAGTAGTATAGCCAGGCCAGATACGCAGTATTTT | CASSIARPDTQYF
TRBJ1-2 | 15 | TRBV19 | - | TRBD1 | TGTGCCAGTAGGGACCGGGACAGGGCGAACTATGGCTACACCTTC | CASRDRDRANYGYTF
TRBJ2-2 | 15 | TRBV4-3 | once | - | TGCGCCAGCAGCCAAGTCGCACTAGATAGCCGGGAGCTGTTTTTT | CASSQVALDSRELFF
TRBJ1-2 | 14 | TRBV5-6 | - | - | TGTGCCAGCAGCCTTGGCCAGGGGAACTATGGCTACACCTTC | CASSLGQGNYGYTF
TRBJ1-3 | 17 | TRBV4-1 | - | - | TGCGCCAGCAGCCAAGAGTGGGTAGGAGACTCTGGAAACACCATATATTTT | CASSQEWVGDSGNTIYF
TRBJ2-2 | 11 | TRBV28 | - | - | TGTGCCAGCAGCCTCACCGGGGAGCTGTTTTTT | CASSLTGELFF
TRBJ2-7 | 12 | TRBV7-2 | once | - | TGTGCCAGCAGCGAATCTAGCGTAGAGCAGTACTTC | CASSESSVEQYF
TRBJ2-2 | 15 | TRBV7-8 | - | - | TGTGCCAGCAGCTTCCGGGGGCAGGGGGCCGGGGAGCTGTTTTTT | CASSFRGQGAGELFF
TRBJ1-5 | 14 | TRBV2 | - | - | TGTGCCAGCACTAAGACTTATAGCAATCAGCCCCAGCATTTT | CASTKTYSNQPQHF
TRBJ2-7 | 18 | TRBV18 | - | - | TGTGCCAGCTCACCGCTCTCTCCGTCGGGGAGTCATTTCTACGAGCAGTACTTC | CASSPLSPSGSHFYEQYF
TRBJ2-1 | 11 | TRBV5-4 | - | - | TGTGCCAGCAGGACCGGAAGGGGGCAGTTCTTC | CASRTGRGQFF
TRBJ1-1 | 14 | TRBV7-2 | - | - | TGTGCCAGCAGCCCCGGAGTCATGAACACTGAAGCTTTCTTT | CASSPGVMNTEAFF
TRBJ1-1 | 13 | TRBV7-9 | once | - | TGTGCCAGCAGCTCAAACGGTCCGGGTGAAGCTTTCTTT | CASSSNGPGEAFF
TRBJ1-4 | 14 | TRBV9 | - | TRBD1 | TGTGCCAGCAGCCCCGGGACAGGGTATGAAAAACTGTTTTTT | CASSPGTGYEKLFF
TRBJ2-6 | 13 | TRBV7-9 | - | - | TGTGCCAGCAGCCGGGAGGGGGCCAACGTCCTGACTTTC | CASSREGANVLTF
TRBJ2-7 | 14 | TRBV27 | - | TRBD1 | TGTGCCAGTAGTTGGGACAGGGGATCGGACGAGCAGTACTTC | CASSWDRGSDEQYF
TRBJ2-7 | 15 | TRBV7-3 | - | TRBD2 | TGTGCCAGCAGCTCGCTAGCGGGAGGCCCCTACGAGCAGTACTTC | CASSSLAGGPYEQYF
TRBJ1-2 | 13 | TRBV29-1 | - | - | TGCAGCGTTGATCCGAGGAATGACTATGGCTACACCTTC | CSVDPRNDYGYTF
TRBJ1-2 | 11 | TRBV29-1 | - | TRBD1 | TGCAGCGAAGGGACAGGCTATGGCTACACCTTC | CSEGTGYGYTF
TRBJ2-7 | 16 | TRBV27 | few | - | TGTGCCAGCAGTTCAAAACTAGCTTTGTTTACGTACGAGCAGTACTTC | CASSSKLALFTYEQYF
TRBJ1-1 | 16 | TRBV21-1 | once | - | TGTGCTACCAGGAGGAAGGAATACCTCATGAACACTGAAGCTTTCTTT | CATRRKEYLMNTEAFF
TRBJ1-3 | 15 | TRBV5-1 | - | - | TGCGCCAGCAGTTCCGACGGGAGCTCTGGAAACACCATATATTTT | CASSSDGSSGNTIYF
TRBJ1-2 | 14 | TRBV7-3 | few | - | TGTGCCAGCAGCTCCAGGGGAGTAGGAGATGGCTACACCTTC | CASSSRGVGDGYTF
TRBJ1-5 | 14 | TRBV19 | - | - | TGTGCCGCGTCCGGGGTATCGGGCAATCAGCCCCAGCATTTT | CAASGVSGNQPQHF
TRBJ1-6 | 16 | TRBV30 | - | - | TGTGCCTGGAGTCCATTGGGGAGCTCCTATAATTCACCCCTCCACTTT | CAWSPLGSSYNSPLHF
TRBJ1-4 | 14 | TRBV28 | - | TRBD1 | TGTGCCAGCAGTTTGCAGGGGGCGGATGAAAAACTGTTTTTT | CASSLQGADEKLFF
TRBJ2-3 | 15 | TRBV5-8 | - | TRBD2 | TGTACCAGCAGCTTCGGCGGGGGAGATCAAGATACGCAGTATTTT | CTSSFGGGDQDTQYF
TRBJ2-5 | 16 | TRBV18 | - | TRBD2 | TGTGCCAGCTCACTATCCGGGACTAGCGGGGGAGAGACCCAGTACTTC | CASSLSGTSGGETQYF
TRBJ1-2 | 14 | TRBV19 | - | - | TGTGCCAGTAAGATCGAGGGTTCTAACTATGGCTACACCTTC | CASKIEGSNYGYTF
TRBJ2-3 | 16 | TRBV1 | - | - | TGCACCAGCAGCCGTCTCCGGGTAGCGGGAGCAAGGTCGCAGTATTTT | CTSSRLRVAGARSQYF
TRBJ2-7 | 15 | TRBV13 | - | - | TGTGCCAGCAGCCCCTCAGTGGGGGCCTCCTACGAGCAGTACTTC | CASSPSVGASYEQYF
TRBJ1-2 | 12 | TRBV19 | once | - | TGTGCCAGTAGAGAGGATAACTATGGCTACACCTTC | CASREDNYGYTF
TRBJ1-1 | 15 | TRBV15 | few | TRBD1 | TGTGCCACCAGCGGTTTGACAGGGGGCATCGCTGAAGCTTTCTTT | CATSGLTGGIAEAFF
TRBJ2-1 | 13 | TRBV9 | - | - | TGTGCCAGCAGCGTAGCTACTGGCAATGAGCAGTTCTTC | CASSVATGNEQFF
TRBJ1-1 | 13 | TRBV29-1 | many | - | TGCAGCGTTGAAGTGGAGGGAGTAACTGAAGCTTTCTTT | CSVEVEGVTEAFF
TRBJ2-5 | 15 | TRBV6-1 | - | - | TGTGCCAGCAGTACGCAGGAGGAGGGGCAAGAGACCCAGTACTTC | CASSTQEEGQETQYF
TRBJ2-3 | 15 | TRBV29-1 | - | TRBD1 | TGCAGCGCTTCTCTAAAACAGGGGTTCACAGATACGCAGTATTTT | CSASLKQGFTDTQYF
TRBJ1-2 | 17 | TRBV19 | - | TRBD1 | TGTGCCAGTAGTATTCCAGGACAGGGGGCCCCCCTCTATGGCTACACCTTC | CASSIPGQGAPLYGYTF
TRBJ2-3 | 14 | TRBV5-1 | - | - | TGCGCCAGCTGTAATTGGGAGGTCTCAGATACGCAGTATTTT | CASCNWEVSDTQYF
TRBJ1-2 | 15 | TRBV13 | - | TRBD1 | TGTGCCAGCAGCTTAGGGGGACAGGGTTCCTATGGCTACACCTTC | CASSLGGQGSYGYTF